This TCR beta chain was identified during a study of shared clonotypes between healthy human individuals. This clone appeared once. The antigen is not known. Naive CD8 cells, CD45RO-negative and positively selected for CCR7, excluded terminally differentiated effector memory CD45RA+ cells. Overall study findings and caveats: With few donors, the genetic and exposure-history diversity represented was limited.

This CDR3 is 13 amino acids long. Profiling relied on immunoSEQ multiplex PCR, and the TCRdb table lists in-frame clones only, not all of them. The sample consists of more than 2 million clones, 90% to 95% of them appearing once. The chain recombines TRBV21-1 with TRBJ1-2. TRBV21-1 is a known pseudogene. Sequencing was carried out using naive CD8+ T cells from PBMCs. The receptor was derived from a man younger than 35 in good health. Some clones in this sample may be carry-over from other donors' samples. CDR3 sequence (DNA): TGTGCCAGCAGCAAAGGTAGAAACTATGGCTACACCTTC. Amino acid sequence: CASSKGRNYGYTF.